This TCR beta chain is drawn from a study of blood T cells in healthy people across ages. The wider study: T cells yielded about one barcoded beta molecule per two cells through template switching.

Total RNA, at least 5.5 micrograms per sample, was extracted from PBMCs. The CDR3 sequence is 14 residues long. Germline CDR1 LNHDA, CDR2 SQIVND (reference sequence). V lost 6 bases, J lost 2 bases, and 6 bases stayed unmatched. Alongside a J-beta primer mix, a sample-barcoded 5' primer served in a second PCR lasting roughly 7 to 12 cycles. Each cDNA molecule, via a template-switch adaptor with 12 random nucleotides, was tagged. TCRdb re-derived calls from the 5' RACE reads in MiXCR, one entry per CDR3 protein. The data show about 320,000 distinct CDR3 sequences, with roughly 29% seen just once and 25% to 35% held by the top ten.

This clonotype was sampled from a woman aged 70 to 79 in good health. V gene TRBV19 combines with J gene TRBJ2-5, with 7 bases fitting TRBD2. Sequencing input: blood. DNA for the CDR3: TGTGCCAGTAGGGCCAGCGGGATACAAGAGACCCAGTACTTC. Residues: CASRASGIQETQYF. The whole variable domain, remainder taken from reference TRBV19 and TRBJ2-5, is DGGITQSPKYLFRKEGQNVTLSCEQNLNHDAMYWYRQDPGQGLRLIYYSQIVNDFQKGDIAEGYSVSREKKESFPLTVTSAQKNPTAFYLCASRASGIQETQYFGPGTRLLVL.